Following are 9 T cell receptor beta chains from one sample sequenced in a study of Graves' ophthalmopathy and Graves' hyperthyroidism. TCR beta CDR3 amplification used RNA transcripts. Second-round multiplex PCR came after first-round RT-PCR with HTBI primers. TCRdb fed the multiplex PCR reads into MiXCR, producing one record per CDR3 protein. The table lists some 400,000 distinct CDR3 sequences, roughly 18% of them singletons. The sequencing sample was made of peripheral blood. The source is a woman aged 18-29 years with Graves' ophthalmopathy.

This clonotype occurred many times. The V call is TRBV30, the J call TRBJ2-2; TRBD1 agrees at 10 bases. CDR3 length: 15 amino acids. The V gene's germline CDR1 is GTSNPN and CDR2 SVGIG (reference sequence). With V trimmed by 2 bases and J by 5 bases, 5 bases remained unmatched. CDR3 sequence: CAWSWGQGRTGELFF. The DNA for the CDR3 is TGTGCCTGGAGTTGGGGACAGGGGAGGACCGGGGAGCTGTTTTTT.

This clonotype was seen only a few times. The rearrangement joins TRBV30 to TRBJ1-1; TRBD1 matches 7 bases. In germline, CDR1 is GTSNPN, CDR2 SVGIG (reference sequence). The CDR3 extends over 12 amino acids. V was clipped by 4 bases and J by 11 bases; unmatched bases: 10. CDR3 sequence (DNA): TGTGCCTGGAACCGACAGGGAGGTCAGGCTTTCTTT. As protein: CAWNRQGGQAFF.

In DNA, the CDR3 is TGTGCCACCAGCAGCGAAAAAGGGGAGACCCAGTACTTC. Translation gives CATSSEKGETQYF. J is TRBJ2-5 and V is TRBV15; the D is unclear. The CDR3 has 13 residues. The V and J ends lost 3 bases and 5 bases respectively, with 10 bases between them. The germline CDR1 and CDR2 sequences are LNHNV and YYDKDF (reference sequence).

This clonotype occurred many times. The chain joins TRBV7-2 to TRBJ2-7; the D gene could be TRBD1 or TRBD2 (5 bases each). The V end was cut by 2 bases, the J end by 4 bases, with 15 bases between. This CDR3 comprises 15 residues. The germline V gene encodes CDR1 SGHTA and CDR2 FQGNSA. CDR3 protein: CASSLFGDRIYEQYF. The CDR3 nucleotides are TGTGCCAGCAGCTTATTTGGGGACCGCATATACGAGCAGTACTTC.

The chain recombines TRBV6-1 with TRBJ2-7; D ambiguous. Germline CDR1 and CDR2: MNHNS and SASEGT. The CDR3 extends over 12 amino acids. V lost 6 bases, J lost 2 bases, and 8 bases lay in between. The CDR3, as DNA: TGTGCCAGCAGGGGCCGGGCCTACGAGCAGTACTTC. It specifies CASRGRAYEQYF.

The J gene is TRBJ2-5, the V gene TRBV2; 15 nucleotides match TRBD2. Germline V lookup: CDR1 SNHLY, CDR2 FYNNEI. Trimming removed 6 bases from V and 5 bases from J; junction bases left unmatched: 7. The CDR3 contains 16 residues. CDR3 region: CASSGLAGGPSETQYF. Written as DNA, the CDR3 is TGTGCCAGCAGCGGACTAGCGGGAGGGCCCTCCGAGACCCAGTACTTC.

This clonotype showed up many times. In DNA form, the CDR3 reads TGTGCCAGCTCACGACAAGGAGGCAGGAACACTGAAGCTTTCTTT. This translates into CASSRQGGRNTEAFF. J is TRBJ1-1 and V is TRBV18; D is unclear. The ends were cut back, 4 bases at V and 1 base at J, with 13 bases in the middle. CDR1 is KGHSH and CDR2 is LQKENI in the germline V gene. The CDR3 loop spans 15 amino acids. Supplemented by reference TRBV18 and TRBJ1-1, the full variable domain reads NAGVMQNPRHLVRRRGQEARLRCSPMKGHSHVYWYRQLPEEGLKFMVYLQKENIIDESGMPKERFSAEFPKEGPSILRIQQVVRGDSAAYFCASSRQGGRNTEAFFGQGTRLTVV.

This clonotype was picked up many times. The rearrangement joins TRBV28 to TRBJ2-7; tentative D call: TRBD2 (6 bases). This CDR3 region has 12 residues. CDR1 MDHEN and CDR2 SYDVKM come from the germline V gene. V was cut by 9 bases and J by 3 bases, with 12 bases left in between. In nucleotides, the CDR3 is TGTGCCAGTAATCAGGGAGGCTACGAGCAGTACTTC. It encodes CASNQGGYEQYF.

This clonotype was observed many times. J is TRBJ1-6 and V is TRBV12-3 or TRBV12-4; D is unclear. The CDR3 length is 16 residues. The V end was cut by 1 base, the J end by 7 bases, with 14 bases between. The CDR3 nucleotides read TGTGCCAGCAGTTTAGGCTCCCCGGGAAGGAATTCACCCCTCCACTTT. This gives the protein CASSLGSPGRNSPLHF.